Presented here are 21 T cell receptor beta chains from one specimen sequenced in a study of T cell responses to AZD1222 COVID-19 vaccine. The method was immunoSEQ multiplex PCR; TCRdb's version includes in-frame clones alone and lacks a portion of them. In the table there are 70,000 to 90,000 clones, roughly nine tenths of which are singletons. The specimen was peripheral blood, collected on day 0 of AZD1222 vaccination. The receptors were gathered from an adult in good health.

CDR3 DNA: TGTGCCAGCAGCTCCGCGGACATTCAGTACTTC. It encodes CASSSADIQYF. The chain combines TRBV12-3 or TRBV12-4 with TRBJ2-4; the D is unclear. V lost 6 bases and J lost 8, with 8 bases in between. The CDR3 has 11 amino acids.

V usage is TRBV29-1 and J usage is TRBJ1-1, with D possibly TRBD1 on 5 matching bases. Germline V gives CDR1 SQVTM, CDR2 ANQGSEA. The CDR3 has 13 amino acids. V gave up 2 bases and J gave up 1 base, with 8 bases separating them. CDR3: CSVERGKNTEAFF. The CDR3 nucleotides read TGCAGCGTTGAACGGGGGAAGAACACTGAAGCTTTCTTT.

V usage is TRBV10-1 and J usage is TRBJ2-1; a possible D gene is TRBD1 (6 bases). V dropped 2 bases and J dropped 3 bases, with 11 bases sitting between them. Germline CDR1 and CDR2: WNHNN and SYGVQD (reference sequence). The CDR3 contains 15 residues. CDR3 bases: TGCGCCAGCAGTGAGGGCAGGGGCAGCTACAATGAGCAGTTCTTC. Residues: CASSEGRGSYNEQFF.

The genes are TRBV29-1 and TRBJ1-2; no reliable D call. V lost 7 bases, J lost 4 bases, and 13 bases lay in between. This CDR3 has 12 residues. From germline, CDR1 is SQVTM and CDR2 ANQGSEA. CDR3: CSAETAPYGYTF. The CDR3 DNA is TGCAGCGCCGAAACGGCTCCCTATGGCTACACCTTC.

The chain couples TRBV18 to TRBJ1-5; D gene uncertain. V was trimmed by 4 bases and J by 3 bases, leaving 19 bases between them. Germline values: CDR1 KGHSH, CDR2 LQKENI. The CDR3 spans 17 residues. The CDR3 DNA reads TGTGCCAGCTCACTTCAAGGTGGTTCAGGAGACAATCAGCCCCAGCATTTT. Encoded protein: CASSLQGGSGDNQPQHF.

The chain carries TRBV2 and TRBJ2-7; 11 bases align to TRBD2. This CDR3 is 14 amino acids long. The J segment lost 6 bases and the V segment lost 1 base, leaving 2 bases of the junction unmatched. Per germline, CDR1 SNHLY and CDR2 FYNNEI. The CDR3, as DNA: TGTGCCAGCAGTGAAGGGCTAGCGGGAGGCGAGCAGTACTTC. It encodes CASSEGLAGGEQYF.

The rearrangement joins TRBV14 to TRBJ2-7; 8 positions agree with TRBD2. CDR1 is SGHDN, CDR2 FVKESK, per germline. V was pared by 6 bases and J by 2 bases, with 6 bases of the junction left unmatched. The CDR3 has 14 residues. The CDR3 loop reads CASRSGGAAYEQYF. The CDR3 DNA reads as TGTGCCAGCAGGAGCGGGGGAGCAGCCTACGAGCAGTACTTC.

V and J are TRBV12-3 or TRBV12-4 and TRBJ2-1; the D gene is possibly TRBD2 (5 bases). Trimming shortened V by 3 bases and J by 6 bases, and 9 bases separated the two germline ends. The CDR3 has 13 residues. The chain's CDR3 is CASSFSGINEQFF. CDR3 coding DNA: TGTGCCAGCAGTTTTTCGGGGATCAATGAGCAGTTCTTC.

The chain couples TRBV7-2 to TRBJ2-1; D unresolved. The CDR3 has 14 amino acids. CDR1 SGHTA and CDR2 FQGNSA come from the germline V gene. The V gene lost 1 base and the J gene lost 3 bases, with 7 bases spanning the gap. The CDR3 protein is CASSLVGRYNEQFF. CDR3 nucleotide sequence: TGTGCCAGCAGCTTAGTCGGACGCTACAATGAGCAGTTCTTC.

The J gene is TRBJ2-7, the V gene TRBV5-1; D tentatively fits TRBD1 or TRBD2 (5 bases each). From germline, CDR1 is SGHRS and CDR2 YFSETQ. This CDR3 region has 12 residues. The ends were cut back, 5 bases at V and 6 bases at J, with 12 bases in the middle. CDR3 residues: CASSQGTTEQYF. The DNA for the CDR3 is TGCGCCAGCAGTCAAGGGACGACCGAGCAGTACTTC.

V usage is TRBV2 and J usage is TRBJ2-1; D assignment may be TRBD1 or TRBD2 (6 bases each). The V gene lost 5 bases and the J gene lost 3 bases, with 14 bases spanning the gap. The germline gives CDR1 SNHLY, CDR2 FYNNEI. The CDR3 is made up of 15 amino acids. In DNA form, the CDR3 reads TGTGCCAGCAGTCCCCCGGAGGGGGGCTACAATGAGCAGTTCTTC. Translating gives CASSPPEGGYNEQFF.

The chain uses TRBV6-5 and TRBJ2-7, with D possibly called TRBD1 or TRBD2 (5 bases each). Germline V gives CDR1 MNHEY, CDR2 SVGAGI. V was cut by 6 bases and J by 2 bases, with 11 bases left in between. The CDR3 has 13 residues. For the CDR3, the DNA is TGTGCCAGCAGGGGGACGGTAGCCTACGAGCAGTACTTC. Its translation: CASRGTVAYEQYF.

V gene TRBV5-8 combines with J gene TRBJ1-6, with D hard to call. This CDR3 has 17 amino acids. V lost 0 bases and J 0 bases, leaving 10 bases between the germline ends. Looked up from germline, CDR1 is SGHTS and CDR2 is YDEGEE. In DNA, the CDR3 is TGTGCCAGCAGCTTGGGACCCTTGAGCTCCTATAATTCACCCCTCCACTTT. Protein: CASSLGPLSSYNSPLHF.

The CDR3 reads CASSPTRQTGDGYTF. The DNA of the CDR3 is TGTGCCAGCAGTCCAACCCGACAGACCGGGGATGGCTACACCTTC. This chain uses TRBV27 with TRBJ1-2; maybe TRBD1 (5 bases). V lost 5 bases to trimming and J lost 6 bases, with 19 bases between them. The CDR3 length is 15 residues. In germline, CDR1 is MNHEY, CDR2 SMNVEV (reference sequence).

V and J are TRBV5-1 and TRBJ2-6; a weak D match, TRBD2 (6 bases). Trimming shortened V by 3 bases and J by 2 bases, and 12 bases separated the two germline ends. Germline V gene sequence: CDR1 SGHRS, CDR2 YFSETQ. This CDR3 comprises 16 residues. The CDR3 DNA reads TGCGCCAGCAGCTCCCGGGGGAGAACTGGGGCCAACGTCCTGACTTTC. This sequence encodes CASSSRGRTGANVLTF.

The count of this clone is one. V usage is TRBV2 and J usage is TRBJ1-1; no reliable D call. The germline V and J ends were trimmed by 7 bases and 0 bases, with 9 bases remaining between them. Germline V gene lookup returns CDR1 SNHLY and CDR2 FYNNEI. This CDR3 contains 13 residues. The CDR3 DNA reads TGTGCCAGCATCATAGGGATGAACACTGAAGCTTTCTTT. This codes for CASIIGMNTEAFF.

V is TRBV6-5 and J is TRBJ2-7; D perhaps matches TRBD2 (6 bases). The CDR3 totals 14 residues. The ends were cut back, 0 bases at V and 2 bases at J, with 8 bases in the middle. Germline V gene data show CDR1 as MNHEY and CDR2 as SVGAGI. CDR3 coding DNA: TGTGCCAGCAGTTACTCCGGGGGAACCTACGAGCAGTACTTC. Protein product: CASSYSGGTYEQYF.

This sequence joins TRBV19 and TRBJ2-2, with 9 bases aligning to TRBD2. Germline CDR1 and CDR2: LNHDA and SQIVND (reference sequence). The V segment lost 5 bases and the J segment 3 bases; nucleotides outside the gene matches: 10. The CDR3 is made up of 17 amino acids. For the CDR3, the DNA is TGTGCCAGTAGTCGAGGGCTAGCGGGATTTGACACCGGGGAGCTGTTTTTT. It is translated as CASSRGLAGFDTGELFF.

This rearrangement joins TRBV7-9 to TRBJ2-7; tentatively, D is TRBD2 (6 bases). CDR3 length: 14 residues. Germline CDR1 is SEHNR and CDR2 is FQNEAQ (reference sequence). The V and J ends lost 0 bases and 9 bases respectively, with 15 bases between them. The CDR3 sequence: CASSLAEGTPGQYF. CDR3 DNA: TGTGCCAGCAGCTTAGCGGAGGGAACCCCGGGGCAGTACTTC.

The rearrangement uses TRBV6-5 and TRBJ1-4; D unclear. Germline CDR1 is MNHEY and CDR2 is SVGAGI. The CDR3 is 14 amino acids. V was cut by 8 bases and J by 3 bases, with 13 bases left in between. The CDR3 DNA reads as TGTGCCAGCCGGAAGCTCCGGGCTAATGAAAAACTGTTTTTT. This gives the protein CASRKLRANEKLFF.

This chain joins TRBV6-5 and TRBJ1-1; D is perhaps TRBD1 (5 bases). The CDR3 is made up of 14 amino acids. Germline CDR1 and CDR2: MNHEY and SVGAGI. The V and J ends lost 3 bases and 4 bases respectively, with 12 bases between them. The CDR3 nucleotides are TGTGCCAGCAGTTATGGGTTTGGGGGCACTGAAGCTTTCTTT. It is translated as CASSYGFGGTEAFF.